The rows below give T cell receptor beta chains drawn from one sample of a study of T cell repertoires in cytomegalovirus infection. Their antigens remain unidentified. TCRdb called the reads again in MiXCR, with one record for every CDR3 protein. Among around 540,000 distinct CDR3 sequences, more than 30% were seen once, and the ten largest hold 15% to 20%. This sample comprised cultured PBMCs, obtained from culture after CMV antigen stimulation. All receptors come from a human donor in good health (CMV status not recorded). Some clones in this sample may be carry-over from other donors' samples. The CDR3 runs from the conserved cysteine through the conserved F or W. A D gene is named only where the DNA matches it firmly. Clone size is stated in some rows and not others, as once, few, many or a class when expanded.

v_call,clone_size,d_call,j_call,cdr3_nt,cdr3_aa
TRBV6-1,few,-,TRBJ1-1,TGTGCCAGCAGTGTTGTGGCCACTGAAGCTTTCTTT,CASSVVATEAFF
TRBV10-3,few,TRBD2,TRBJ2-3,TGTGCCATCAGTGAAGCTAGCGGGAGGGCCCCGACAGATACGCAGTATTTT,CAISEASGRAPTDTQYF
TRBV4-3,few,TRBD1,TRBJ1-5,TGCGCCAGCAGCCAGGACAGGGGGCCCTATCAGCCCCAGCATTTT,CASSQDRGPYQPQHF
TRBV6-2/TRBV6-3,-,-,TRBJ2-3,TGTGCCAGCAGTTTATGGCAGGGGCTCACAGATACGCAGTATTTT,CASSLWQGLTDTQYF
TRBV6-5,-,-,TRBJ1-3,TGTGCCAGCAGTTTGAGGGATTCCTCTGGAAACACCATATATTTT,CASSLRDSSGNTIYF
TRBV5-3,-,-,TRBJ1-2,TGTGCCAGCAGGTCTCGGGGGACGGGAGGCTACACCTTC,CASRSRGTGGYTF
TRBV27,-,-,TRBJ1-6,TGTGCCAGCAGTTTACCGGATTCACCCCTCCACTTT,CASSLPDSPLHF
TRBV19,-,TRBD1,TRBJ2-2,TGTGCCACCCGGGAGACGACAGGGGCTATGACCGGGGAGCTGTTTTTT,CATRETTGAMTGELFF
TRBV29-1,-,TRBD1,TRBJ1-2,TGCAGCGTTGAGGGACAGGGGGCGGATGGCTACACCTTC,CSVEGQGADGYTF
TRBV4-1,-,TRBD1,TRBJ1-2,TGCGCCAGCAGCCATTCTTCGGGACAGAACTATGGCTACACCTTC,CASSHSSGQNYGYTF
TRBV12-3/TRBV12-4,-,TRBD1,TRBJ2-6,TGTGCCAGCAGTTTAGGTCAGGGGGAAGCTGGGGCCAACGTCCTGACTTTC,CASSLGQGEAGANVLTF
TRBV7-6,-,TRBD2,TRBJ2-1,TGTGCCAGCAGCCCCCGACTAGCGGGTACGCCCCTGGCCAATGAGCAGTTCTTC,CASSPRLAGTPLANEQFF
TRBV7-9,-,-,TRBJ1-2,TGTGCCAGCAGCCTTGGACCGGGCTACACCTTC,CASSLGPGYTF
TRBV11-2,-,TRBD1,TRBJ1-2,TGTGCCAGCAGCCATACAGGGGGGGACTATGGCTACACCTTC,CASSHTGGDYGYTF
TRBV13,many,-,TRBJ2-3,TGTGCCAGCAGCTTGGGTTATACGCAGTATTTT,CASSLGYTQYF
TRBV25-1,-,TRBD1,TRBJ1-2,TGTGCCAGCAGTGAGGGGGGGACAGGGGCGATTAACTATGGCTACACCTTC,CASSEGGTGAINYGYTF
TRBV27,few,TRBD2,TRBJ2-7,TGTGCCAGCAGTCCCGGGGGGAGAGGCGAGCAGTACTTC,CASSPGGRGEQYF
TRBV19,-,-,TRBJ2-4,TGTGCCAGCGGGAAAGCCATTCAGTACTTC,CASGKAIQYF
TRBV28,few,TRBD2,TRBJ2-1,TGTGCCAGCAGTTCCACTAGCGGGATTCCCTACAATGAGCAGTTCTTC,CASSSTSGIPYNEQFF
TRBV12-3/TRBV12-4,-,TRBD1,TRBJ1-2,TGTGCCAGCAGTCCGGGGACAGAAGGCTGGGGTGGCTACACCTTC,CASSPGTEGWGGYTF
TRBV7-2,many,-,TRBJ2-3,TGTGCCAGCAGCGCTACTACGCAGTATTTT,CASSATTQYF
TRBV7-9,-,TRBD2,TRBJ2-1,TGTGCCAGCAGCTTTCTAGCGGGTTACGACAATGAGCAGTTCTTC,CASSFLAGYDNEQFF
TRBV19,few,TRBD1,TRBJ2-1,TGTGCCAGTAGTTCTGATACAGGGGTTAGGCTCTACAATGAGCAGTTCTTC,CASSSDTGVRLYNEQFF
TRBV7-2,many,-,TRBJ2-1,TGTGCCAGCAGCTTAGGTACCAGGGGCACCCCTCCCTACAATGAGCAGTTCTTC,CASSLGTRGTPPYNEQFF
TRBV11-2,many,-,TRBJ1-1,TGTGCCAGCAGCTTAGTAGCCACAGTGAACACTGAAGCTTTCTTT,CASSLVATVNTEAFF
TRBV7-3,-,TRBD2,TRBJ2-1,TGTGCCAGCAGCGCCTCACTAGCGGGAGTGAACCATGAGCAGTTCTTC,CASSASLAGVNHEQFF
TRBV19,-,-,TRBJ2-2,TGTGCCAGTAGTAGCCGGGACGGATTCACCGGGGAGCTGTTTTTT,CASSSRDGFTGELFF